This TCR beta chain was captured in a study of CD8+CD57+ T cells in acquired aplastic anemia. Study background: On average, sorted CD4+ and CD8+ cells gave 2.5 to 4 ug of DNA.

Findings and limits, study-wide: Patients and controls shared 25 to 35 CD8+ CDR3 sequences, which appeared highly expressed in patients and within their immunodominant clones. CD8+ Simpson's diversity did not differ significantly between patients and controls.

Concerning this clonotype: Its antigen is not identified.

An expansion of CD8+CD57+ cells by flow cytometry had been shown in patients chosen for sequencing. There was no therapy given to any patient before the blood sampling took place. The CDR3 sequence is 15 residues long. Trimming stripped 1 base from V and 4 bases from J, with 14 bases between. Per germline, CDR1 SGHRS and CDR2 YFSETQ. Using genomic DNA as the template, TCR beta VDJ and CDR3 profiling was carried out. MiXCR, run by TCRdb on the reads, gives a single entry per CDR3 protein. Here the sample spans roughly 220,000 distinct CDR3 sequences, 65% being singletons. Material for sequencing was sorted CD4+, CD8+, or CD8+CD57+ T cells (not recorded which) from PBMCs. J is TRBJ1-2 and V is TRBV5-1; D ambiguous. This TCR came from a human donor with aplastic anemia. CDR3 nucleotides: TGCGCCAGCAGCTTGACCCGAGGGAACAGCTATGGCTACACCTTC. Its translation: CASSLTRGNSYGYTF.